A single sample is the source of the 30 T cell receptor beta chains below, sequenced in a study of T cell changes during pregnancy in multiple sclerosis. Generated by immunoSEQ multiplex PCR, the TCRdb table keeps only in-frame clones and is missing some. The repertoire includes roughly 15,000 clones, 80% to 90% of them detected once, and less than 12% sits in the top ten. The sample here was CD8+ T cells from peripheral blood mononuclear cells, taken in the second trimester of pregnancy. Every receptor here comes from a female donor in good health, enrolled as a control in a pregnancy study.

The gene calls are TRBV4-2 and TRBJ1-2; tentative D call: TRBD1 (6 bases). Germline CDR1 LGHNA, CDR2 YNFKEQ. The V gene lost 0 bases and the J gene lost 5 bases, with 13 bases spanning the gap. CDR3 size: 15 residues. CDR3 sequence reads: CASSQEDRATYGYTF. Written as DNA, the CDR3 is TGTGCCAGCAGCCAAGAGGACAGAGCCACTTATGGCTACACCTTC.

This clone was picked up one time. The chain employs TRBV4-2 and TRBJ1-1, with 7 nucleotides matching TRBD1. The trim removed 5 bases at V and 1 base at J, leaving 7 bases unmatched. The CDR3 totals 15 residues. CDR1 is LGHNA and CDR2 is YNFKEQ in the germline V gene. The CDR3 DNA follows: TGTGCCAGCAGCTTCGACGGGACAGCGAACACTGAAGCTTTCTTT. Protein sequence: CASSFDGTANTEAFF.

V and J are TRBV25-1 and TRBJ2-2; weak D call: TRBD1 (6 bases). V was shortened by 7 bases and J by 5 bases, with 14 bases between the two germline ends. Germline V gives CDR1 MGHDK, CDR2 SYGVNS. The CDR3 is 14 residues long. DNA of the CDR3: TGTGCCAGCAAAGGGGCAGGGGAAACCGGGGAGCTGTTTTTT. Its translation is CASKGAGETGELFF. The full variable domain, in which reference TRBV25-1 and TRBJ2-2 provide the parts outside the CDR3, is EADIYQTPRYLVIGTGKKITLECSQTMGHDKMYWYQQDPGMELHLIHYSYGVNSTEKGDLSSESTVSRIRTEHFPLTLESARPSHTSQYLCASKGAGETGELFFGEGSRLTVL.

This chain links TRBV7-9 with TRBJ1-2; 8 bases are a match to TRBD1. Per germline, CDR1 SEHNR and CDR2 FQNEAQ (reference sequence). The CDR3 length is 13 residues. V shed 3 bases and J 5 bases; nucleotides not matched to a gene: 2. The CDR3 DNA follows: TGTGCCAGCAGCTTCGGGACAGGATATGGCTACACCTTC. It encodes CASSFGTGYGYTF.

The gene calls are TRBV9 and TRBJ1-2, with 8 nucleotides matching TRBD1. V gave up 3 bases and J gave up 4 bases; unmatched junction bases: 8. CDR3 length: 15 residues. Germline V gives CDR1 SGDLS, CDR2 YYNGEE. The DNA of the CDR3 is TGTGCCAGCAGCGCCCCCCAAGACAGGGGCTATGGCTACACCTTC. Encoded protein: CASSAPQDRGYGYTF.

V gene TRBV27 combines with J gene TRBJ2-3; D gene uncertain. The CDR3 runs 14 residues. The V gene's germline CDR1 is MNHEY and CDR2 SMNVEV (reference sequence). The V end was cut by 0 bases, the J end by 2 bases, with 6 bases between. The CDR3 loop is CASSLSGDTDTQYF. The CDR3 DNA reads TGTGCCAGCAGTTTATCGGGCGACACAGATACGCAGTATTTT.

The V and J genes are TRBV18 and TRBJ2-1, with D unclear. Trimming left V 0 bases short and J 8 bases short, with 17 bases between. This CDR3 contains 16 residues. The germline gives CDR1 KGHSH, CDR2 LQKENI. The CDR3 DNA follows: TGTGCCAGCTCACCACCAAACCGGGTCTCTTTCGATGAGCAGTTCTTC. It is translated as CASSPPNRVSFDEQFF.

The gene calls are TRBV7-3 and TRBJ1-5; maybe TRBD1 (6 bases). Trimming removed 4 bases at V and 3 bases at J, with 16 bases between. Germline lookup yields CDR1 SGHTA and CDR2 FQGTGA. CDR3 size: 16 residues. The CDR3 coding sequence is TGTGCCAGCAGCTCTACAGGGATTTGGACCAATCAGCCCCAGCATTTT. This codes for CASSSTGIWTNQPQHF.

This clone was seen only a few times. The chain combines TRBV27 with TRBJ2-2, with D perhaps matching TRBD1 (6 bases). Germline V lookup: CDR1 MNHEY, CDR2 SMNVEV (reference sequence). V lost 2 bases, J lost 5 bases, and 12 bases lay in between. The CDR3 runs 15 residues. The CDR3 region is CASSLVGGRTGELFF. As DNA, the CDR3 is TGTGCCAGCAGTTTAGTAGGGGGTCGGACCGGGGAGCTGTTTTTT.

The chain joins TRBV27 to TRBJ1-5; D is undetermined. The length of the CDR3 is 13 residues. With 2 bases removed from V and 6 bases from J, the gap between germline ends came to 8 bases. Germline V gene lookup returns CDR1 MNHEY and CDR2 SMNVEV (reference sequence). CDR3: CASSLQVFQPQHF. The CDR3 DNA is TGTGCCAGCAGTTTACAGGTTTTTCAGCCCCAGCATTTT.

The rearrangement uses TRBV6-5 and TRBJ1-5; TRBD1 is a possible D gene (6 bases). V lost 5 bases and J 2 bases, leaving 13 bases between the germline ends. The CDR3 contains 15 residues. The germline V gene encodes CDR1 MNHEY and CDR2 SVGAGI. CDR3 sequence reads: CASSPIKGGNQPQHF. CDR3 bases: TGTGCCAGCAGTCCCATAAAGGGGGGCAATCAGCCCCAGCATTTT.

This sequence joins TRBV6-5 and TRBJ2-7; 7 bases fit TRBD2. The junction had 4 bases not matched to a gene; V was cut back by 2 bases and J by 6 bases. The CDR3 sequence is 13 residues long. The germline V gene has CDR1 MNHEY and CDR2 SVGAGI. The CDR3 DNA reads TGTGCCAGCAGTTACGGGGGGGGTGGCGAGCAGTACTTC. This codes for CASSYGGGGEQYF.

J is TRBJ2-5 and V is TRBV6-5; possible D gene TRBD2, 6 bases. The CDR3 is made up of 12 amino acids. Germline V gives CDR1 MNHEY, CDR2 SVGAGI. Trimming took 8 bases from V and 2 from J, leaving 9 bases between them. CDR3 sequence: CASGSGQETQYF. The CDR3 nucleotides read TGTGCCAGCGGGAGCGGGCAAGAGACCCAGTACTTC.

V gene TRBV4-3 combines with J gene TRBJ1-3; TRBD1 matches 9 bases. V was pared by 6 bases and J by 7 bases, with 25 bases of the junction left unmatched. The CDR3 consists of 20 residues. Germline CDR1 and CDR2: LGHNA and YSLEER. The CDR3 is CASSPFSGTGPRGRWNTIYF. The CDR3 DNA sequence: TGCGCCAGCAGTCCTTTCTCCGGGACAGGGCCTCGCGGCAGGTGGAACACCATATATTTT.

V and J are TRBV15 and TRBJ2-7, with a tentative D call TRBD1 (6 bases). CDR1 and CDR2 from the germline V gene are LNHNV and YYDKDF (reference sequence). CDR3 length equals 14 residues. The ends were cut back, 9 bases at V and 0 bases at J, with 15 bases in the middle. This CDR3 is CATAGRGSSYEQYF. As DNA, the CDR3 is TGTGCCACGGCGGGCAGGGGTTCCTCCTACGAGCAGTACTTC.

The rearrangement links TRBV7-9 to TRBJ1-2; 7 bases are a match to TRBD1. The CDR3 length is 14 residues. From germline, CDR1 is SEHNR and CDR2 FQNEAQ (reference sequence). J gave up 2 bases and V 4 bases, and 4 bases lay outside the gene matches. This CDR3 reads CASSSGQANYGYTF. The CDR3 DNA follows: TGTGCCAGCAGCTCCGGACAGGCGAACTATGGCTACACCTTC.

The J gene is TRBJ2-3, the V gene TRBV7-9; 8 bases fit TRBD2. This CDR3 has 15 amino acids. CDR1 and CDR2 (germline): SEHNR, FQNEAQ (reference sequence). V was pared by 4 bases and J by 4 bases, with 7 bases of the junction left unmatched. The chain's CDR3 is CASSSWGTSSDTQYF. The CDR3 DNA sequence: TGTGCCAGCAGCTCCTGGGGGACTAGTTCAGATACGCAGTATTTT.

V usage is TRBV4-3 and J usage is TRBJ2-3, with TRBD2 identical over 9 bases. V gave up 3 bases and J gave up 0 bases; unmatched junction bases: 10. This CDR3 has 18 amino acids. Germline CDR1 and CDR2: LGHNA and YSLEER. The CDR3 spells CASSHAPSLAGSTDTQYF. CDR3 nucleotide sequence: TGCGCCAGCAGCCACGCCCCCTCTCTAGCGGGAAGCACAGATACGCAGTATTTT.

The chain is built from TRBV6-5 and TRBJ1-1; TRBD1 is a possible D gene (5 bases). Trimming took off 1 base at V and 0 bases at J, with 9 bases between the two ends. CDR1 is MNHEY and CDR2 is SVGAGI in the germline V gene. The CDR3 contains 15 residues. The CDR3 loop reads CASSYYTGMNTEAFF. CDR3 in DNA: TGTGCCAGCAGTTACTACACAGGTATGAACACTGAAGCTTTCTTT.

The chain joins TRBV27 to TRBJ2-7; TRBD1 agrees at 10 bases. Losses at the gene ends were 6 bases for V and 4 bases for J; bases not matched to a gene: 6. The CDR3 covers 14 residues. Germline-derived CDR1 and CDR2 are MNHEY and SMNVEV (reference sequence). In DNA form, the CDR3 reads TGTGCCAGCAGCCACGGACAGGGGGTATACGAGCAGTACTTC. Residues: CASSHGQGVYEQYF.

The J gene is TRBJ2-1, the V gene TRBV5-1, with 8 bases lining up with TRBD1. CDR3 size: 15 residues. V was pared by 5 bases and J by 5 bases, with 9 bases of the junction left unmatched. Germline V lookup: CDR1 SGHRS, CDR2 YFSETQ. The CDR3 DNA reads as TGCGCCAGCAGTTCCCCCGGGACAGGTGACAATGAGCAGTTCTTC. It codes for CASSSPGTGDNEQFF.

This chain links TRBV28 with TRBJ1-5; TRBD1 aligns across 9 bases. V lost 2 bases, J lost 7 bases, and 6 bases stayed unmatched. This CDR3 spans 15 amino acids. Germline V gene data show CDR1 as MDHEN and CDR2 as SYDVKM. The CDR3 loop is CASSLRDREDQPQHF. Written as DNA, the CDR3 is TGTGCCAGCAGTTTAAGGGACAGGGAGGACCAGCCCCAGCATTTT.

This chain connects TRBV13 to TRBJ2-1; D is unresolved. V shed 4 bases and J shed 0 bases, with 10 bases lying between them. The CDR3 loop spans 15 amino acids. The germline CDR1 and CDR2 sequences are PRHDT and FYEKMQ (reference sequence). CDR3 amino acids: CASSSKSVSYNEQFF. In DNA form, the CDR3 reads TGTGCCAGCAGCTCAAAAAGCGTCTCCTACAATGAGCAGTTCTTC.

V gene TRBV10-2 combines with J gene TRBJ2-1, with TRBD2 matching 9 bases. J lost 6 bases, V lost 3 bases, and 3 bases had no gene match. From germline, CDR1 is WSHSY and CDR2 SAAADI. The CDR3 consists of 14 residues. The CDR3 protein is CASSDPRGGNEQFF. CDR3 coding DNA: TGCGCCAGCAGTGACCCGCGGGGGGGCAATGAGCAGTTCTTC.

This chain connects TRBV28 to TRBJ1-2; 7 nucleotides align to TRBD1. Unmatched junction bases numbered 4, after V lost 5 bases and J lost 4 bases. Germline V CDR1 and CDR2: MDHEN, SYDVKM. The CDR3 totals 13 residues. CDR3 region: CASSNRDSYGYTF. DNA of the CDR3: TGTGCCAGCAGTAACCGGGACAGCTATGGCTACACCTTC.

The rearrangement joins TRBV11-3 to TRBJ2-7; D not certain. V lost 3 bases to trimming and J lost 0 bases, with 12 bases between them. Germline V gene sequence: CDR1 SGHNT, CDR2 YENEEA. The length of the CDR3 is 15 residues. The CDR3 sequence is CASSFDKTRSYEQYF. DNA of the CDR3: TGTGCCAGCAGCTTTGACAAGACCCGCTCCTACGAGCAGTACTTC.

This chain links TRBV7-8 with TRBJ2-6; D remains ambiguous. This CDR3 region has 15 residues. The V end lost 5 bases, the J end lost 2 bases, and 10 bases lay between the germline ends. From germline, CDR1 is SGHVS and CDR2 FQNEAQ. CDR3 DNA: TGTGCCAGCAGCACTACGTTGACTGGGGCCAACGTCCTGACTTTC. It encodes CASSTTLTGANVLTF.

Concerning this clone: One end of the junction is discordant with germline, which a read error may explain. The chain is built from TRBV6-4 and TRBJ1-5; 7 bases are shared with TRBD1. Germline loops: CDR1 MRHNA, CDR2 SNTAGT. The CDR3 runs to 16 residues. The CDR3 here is CASSVDHPGGKSAPAF. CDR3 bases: TGTGCCAGCAGTGTGGATCACCCAGGGGGTAAATCAGCCCCAGCATTT.

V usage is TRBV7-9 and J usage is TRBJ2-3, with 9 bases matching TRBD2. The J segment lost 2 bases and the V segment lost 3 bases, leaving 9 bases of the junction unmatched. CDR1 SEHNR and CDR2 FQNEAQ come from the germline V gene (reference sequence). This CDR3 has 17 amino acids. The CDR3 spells CASSFSGGGADTDTQYF. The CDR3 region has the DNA TGTGCCAGCAGCTTTTCCGGCGGGGGGGCCGACACAGATACGCAGTATTTT. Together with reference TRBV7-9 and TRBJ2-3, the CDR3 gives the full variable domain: DTGVSQNPRHKITKRGQNVTFRCDPISEHNRLYWYRQTLGQGPEFLTYFQNEAQLEKSRLLSDRFSAERPKGSFSTLEIQRTEQGDSAMYLCASSFSGGGADTDTQYFGPGTRLTVL.

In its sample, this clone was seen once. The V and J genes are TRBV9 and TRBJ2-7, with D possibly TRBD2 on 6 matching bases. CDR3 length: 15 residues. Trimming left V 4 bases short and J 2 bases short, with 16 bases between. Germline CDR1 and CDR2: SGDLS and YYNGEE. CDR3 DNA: TGTGCCAGCAGCTTAACCGGGACTCAGACCTACGAGCAGTACTTC. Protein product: CASSLTGTQTYEQYF.